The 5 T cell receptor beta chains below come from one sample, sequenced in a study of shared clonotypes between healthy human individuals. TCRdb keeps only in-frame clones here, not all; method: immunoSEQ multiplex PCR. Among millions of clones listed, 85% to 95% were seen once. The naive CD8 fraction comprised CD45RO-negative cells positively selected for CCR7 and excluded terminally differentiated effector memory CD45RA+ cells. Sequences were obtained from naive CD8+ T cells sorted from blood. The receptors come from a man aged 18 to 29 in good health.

Here the CDR3 reads CASSQEKTGNQETQYF. The CDR3 DNA sequence: TGCGCCAGCAGCCAAGAAAAAACGGGAAACCAAGAGACCCAGTACTTC. The gene calls are TRBV4-1 and TRBJ2-5, with a tentative D call TRBD2 (5 bases). V lost 0 bases, J lost 0 bases, and 11 bases lay in between. The CDR3 length is 16 residues. Per the germline V gene, CDR1 is MGHRA and CDR2 is YSYEKL.

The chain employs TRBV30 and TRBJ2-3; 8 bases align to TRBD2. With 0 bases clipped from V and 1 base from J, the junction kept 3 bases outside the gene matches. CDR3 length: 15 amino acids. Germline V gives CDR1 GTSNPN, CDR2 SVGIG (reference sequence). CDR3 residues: CAWSVTGGGTDTQYF. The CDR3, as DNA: TGTGCCTGGAGTGTAACCGGGGGGGGCACAGATACGCAGTATTTT.

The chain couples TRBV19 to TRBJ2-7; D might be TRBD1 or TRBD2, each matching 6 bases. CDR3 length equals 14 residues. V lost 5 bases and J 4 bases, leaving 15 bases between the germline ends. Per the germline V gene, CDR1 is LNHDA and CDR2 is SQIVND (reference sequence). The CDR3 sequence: CASSFGGASYEQYF. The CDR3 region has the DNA TGTGCCAGTAGTTTCGGGGGCGCGAGTTACGAGCAGTACTTC.

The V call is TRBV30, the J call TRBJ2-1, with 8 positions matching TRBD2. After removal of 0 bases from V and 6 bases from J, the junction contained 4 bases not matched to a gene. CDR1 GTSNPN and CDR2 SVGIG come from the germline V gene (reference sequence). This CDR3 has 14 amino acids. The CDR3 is CAWSVVAGFNEQFF. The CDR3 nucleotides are TGTGCCTGGAGTGTAGTAGCGGGGTTCAATGAGCAGTTCTTC.

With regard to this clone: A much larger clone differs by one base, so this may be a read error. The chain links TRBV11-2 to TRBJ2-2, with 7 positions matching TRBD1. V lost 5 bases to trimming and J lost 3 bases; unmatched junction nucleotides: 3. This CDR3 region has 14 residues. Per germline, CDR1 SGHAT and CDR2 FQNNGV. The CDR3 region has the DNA TGTGCCAGCAGCGAAACAGGGGACACCGGGGAGCTGTTTTTT. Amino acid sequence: CASSETGDTGELFF.